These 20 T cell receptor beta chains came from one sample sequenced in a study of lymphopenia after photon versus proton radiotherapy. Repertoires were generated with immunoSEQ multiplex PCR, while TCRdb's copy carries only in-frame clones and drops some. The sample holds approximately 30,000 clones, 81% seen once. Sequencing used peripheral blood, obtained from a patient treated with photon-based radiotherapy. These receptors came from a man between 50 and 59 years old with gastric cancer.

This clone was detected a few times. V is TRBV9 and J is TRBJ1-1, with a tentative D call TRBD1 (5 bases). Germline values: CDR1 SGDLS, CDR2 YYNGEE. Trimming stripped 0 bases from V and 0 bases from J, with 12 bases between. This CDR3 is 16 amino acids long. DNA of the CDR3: TGTGCCAGCAGCGTAGGCGGGGGTTACCTGAACACTGAAGCTTTCTTT. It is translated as CASSVGGGYLNTEAFF.

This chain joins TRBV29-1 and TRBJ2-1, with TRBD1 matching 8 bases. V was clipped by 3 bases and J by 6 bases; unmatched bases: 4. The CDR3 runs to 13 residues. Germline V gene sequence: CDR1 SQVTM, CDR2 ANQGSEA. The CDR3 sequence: CSVEGQGANEQFF. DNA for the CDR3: TGCAGCGTTGAGGGTCAGGGGGCCAATGAGCAGTTCTTC.

The CDR3 is CASRGMLNTGELFF. CDR3 DNA: TGTGCCAGCAGAGGGATGTTGAACACCGGGGAGCTGTTTTTT. The chain employs TRBV6-6 and TRBJ2-2; D gene unclear. V was pared by 6 bases and J by 1 base, with 9 bases between. The CDR3 is 14 amino acids. Germline loops: CDR1 MNHNY, CDR2 SVGAGI (reference sequence).

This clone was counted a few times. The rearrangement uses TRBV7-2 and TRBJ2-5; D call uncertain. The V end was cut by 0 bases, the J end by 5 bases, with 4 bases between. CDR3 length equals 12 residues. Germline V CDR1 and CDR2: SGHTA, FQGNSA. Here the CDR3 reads CASSLAYETQYF. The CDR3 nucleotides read TGTGCCAGCAGCTTAGCGTACGAGACCCAGTACTTC.

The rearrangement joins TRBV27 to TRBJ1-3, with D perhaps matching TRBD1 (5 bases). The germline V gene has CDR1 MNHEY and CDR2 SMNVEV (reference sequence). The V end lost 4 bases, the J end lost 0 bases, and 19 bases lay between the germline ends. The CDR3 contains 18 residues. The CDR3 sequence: CASSSSRGGPHSGNTIYF. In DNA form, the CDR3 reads TGTGCCAGCAGTTCCTCCCGTGGGGGTCCACACTCTGGAAACACCATATATTTT.

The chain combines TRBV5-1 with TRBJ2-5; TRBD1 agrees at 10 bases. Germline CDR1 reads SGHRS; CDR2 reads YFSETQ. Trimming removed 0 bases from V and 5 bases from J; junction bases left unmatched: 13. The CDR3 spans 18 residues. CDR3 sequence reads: CASSLVDRGIGSLETQYF. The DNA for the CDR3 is TGCGCCAGCAGCTTGGTGGACAGGGGGATAGGATCGTTGGAGACCCAGTACTTC.

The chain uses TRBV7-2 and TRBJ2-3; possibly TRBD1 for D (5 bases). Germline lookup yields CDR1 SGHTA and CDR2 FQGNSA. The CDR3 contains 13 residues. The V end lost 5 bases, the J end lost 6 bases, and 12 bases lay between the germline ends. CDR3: CASSRGQGDTQYF. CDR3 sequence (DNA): TGTGCCAGCAGCCGTGGTCAGGGTGATACGCAGTATTTT.

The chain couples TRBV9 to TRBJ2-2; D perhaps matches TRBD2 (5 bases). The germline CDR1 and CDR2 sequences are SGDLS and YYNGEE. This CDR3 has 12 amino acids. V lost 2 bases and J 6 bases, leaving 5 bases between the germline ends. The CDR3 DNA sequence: TGTGCCAGCAGCGTGCGGGCCGGGGAGCTGTTTTTT. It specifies CASSVRAGELFF.

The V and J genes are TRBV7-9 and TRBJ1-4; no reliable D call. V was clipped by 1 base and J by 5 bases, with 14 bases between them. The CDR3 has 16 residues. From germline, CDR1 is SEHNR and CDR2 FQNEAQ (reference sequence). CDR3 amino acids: CASSLVSLILNEKLFF. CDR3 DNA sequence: TGTGCCAGCAGCTTAGTTTCCCTCATCCTAAATGAAAAACTGTTTTTT. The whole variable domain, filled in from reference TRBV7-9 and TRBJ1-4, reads DTGVSQNPRHKITKRGQNVTFRCDPISEHNRLYWYRQTLGQGPEFLTYFQNEAQLEKSRLLSDRFSAERPKGSFSTLEIQRTEQGDSAMYLCASSLVSLILNEKLFFGSGTQLSVL.

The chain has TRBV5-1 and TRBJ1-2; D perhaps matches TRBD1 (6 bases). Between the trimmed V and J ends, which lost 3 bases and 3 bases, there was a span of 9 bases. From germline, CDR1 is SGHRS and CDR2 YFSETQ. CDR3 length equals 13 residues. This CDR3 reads CASSWGADYGYTF. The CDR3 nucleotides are TGCGCCAGCAGCTGGGGGGCTGACTATGGCTACACCTTC.

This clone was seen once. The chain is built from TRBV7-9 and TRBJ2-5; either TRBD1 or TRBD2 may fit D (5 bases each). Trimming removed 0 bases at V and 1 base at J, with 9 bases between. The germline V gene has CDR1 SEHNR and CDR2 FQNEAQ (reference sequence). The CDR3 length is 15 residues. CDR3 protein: CASSLAGDLQETQYF. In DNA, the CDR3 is TGTGCCAGCAGCTTAGCGGGGGACCTCCAAGAGACCCAGTACTTC.

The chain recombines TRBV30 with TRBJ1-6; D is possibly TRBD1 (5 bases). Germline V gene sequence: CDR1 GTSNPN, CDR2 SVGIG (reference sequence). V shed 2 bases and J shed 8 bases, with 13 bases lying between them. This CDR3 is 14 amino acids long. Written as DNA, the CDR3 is TGTGCCTGGAGTCCGGACATGGGGCATTCACCCCTCCACTTT. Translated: CAWSPDMGHSPLHF.

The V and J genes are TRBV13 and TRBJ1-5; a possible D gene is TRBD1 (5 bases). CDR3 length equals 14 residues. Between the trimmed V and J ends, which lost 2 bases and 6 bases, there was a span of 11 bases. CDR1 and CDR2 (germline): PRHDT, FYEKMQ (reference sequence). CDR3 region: CASSLFGTGQPQHF. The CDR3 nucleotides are TGTGCCAGCAGCTTATTCGGGACGGGTCAGCCCCAGCATTTT.

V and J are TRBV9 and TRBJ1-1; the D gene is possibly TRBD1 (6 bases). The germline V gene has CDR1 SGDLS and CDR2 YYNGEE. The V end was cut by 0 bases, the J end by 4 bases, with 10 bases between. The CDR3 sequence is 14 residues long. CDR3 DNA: TGTGCCAGCAGCGTAGCGGGGGGGCGCACTGAAGCTTTCTTT. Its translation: CASSVAGGRTEAFF.

The CDR3 nucleotides are TGCGCCAGCAGCTACGGGGGATGGACTGAAGCTTTCTTT. Amino acids: CASSYGGWTEAFF. J is TRBJ1-1 and V is TRBV5-1, with a possible D match to TRBD1 (5 bases). Germline CDR1 reads SGHRS; CDR2 reads YFSETQ. The CDR3 loop spans 13 amino acids. The V end lost 3 bases, the J end lost 5 bases, and 11 bases lay between the germline ends.

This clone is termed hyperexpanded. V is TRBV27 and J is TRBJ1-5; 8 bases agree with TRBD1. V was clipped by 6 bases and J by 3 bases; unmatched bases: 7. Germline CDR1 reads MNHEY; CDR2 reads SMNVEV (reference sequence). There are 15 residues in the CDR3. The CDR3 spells CASSRDRGVNQPQHF. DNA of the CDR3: TGTGCCAGCAGCCGCGACAGGGGAGTCAATCAGCCCCAGCATTTT.

The DNA of the CDR3 is TGTGCCAGCTCGCCCGACACATTAGATACGCAGTATTTT. Protein: CASSPDTLDTQYF. The J gene is TRBJ2-3, the V gene TRBV18, with D unresolved. CDR1 is KGHSH, CDR2 LQKENI, per germline. CDR3 length: 13 amino acids. Trimming took 6 bases from V and 5 from J, leaving 12 bases between them.

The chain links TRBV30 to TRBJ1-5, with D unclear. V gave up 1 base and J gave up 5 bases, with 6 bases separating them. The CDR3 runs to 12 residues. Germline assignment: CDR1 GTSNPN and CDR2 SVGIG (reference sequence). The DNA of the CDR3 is TGTGCCTGGAGTGACAGAGATCAGCCCCAGCATTTT. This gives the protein CAWSDRDQPQHF.

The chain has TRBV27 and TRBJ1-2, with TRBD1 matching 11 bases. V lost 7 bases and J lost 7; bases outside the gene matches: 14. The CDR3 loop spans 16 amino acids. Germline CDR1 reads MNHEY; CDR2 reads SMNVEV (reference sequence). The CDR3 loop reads CASTGQFRTGGGGYTF. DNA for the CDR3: TGTGCCAGCACCGGCCAGTTCCGGACAGGGGGCGGTGGCTACACCTTC.

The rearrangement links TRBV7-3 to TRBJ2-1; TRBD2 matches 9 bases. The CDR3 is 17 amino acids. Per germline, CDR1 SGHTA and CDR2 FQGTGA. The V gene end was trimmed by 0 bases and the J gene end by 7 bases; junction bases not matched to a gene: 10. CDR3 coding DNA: TGTGCCAGCAGCTTAACCCCCCTAGCGGGGAGGGATAATGAGCAGTTCTTC. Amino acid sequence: CASSLTPLAGRDNEQFF.